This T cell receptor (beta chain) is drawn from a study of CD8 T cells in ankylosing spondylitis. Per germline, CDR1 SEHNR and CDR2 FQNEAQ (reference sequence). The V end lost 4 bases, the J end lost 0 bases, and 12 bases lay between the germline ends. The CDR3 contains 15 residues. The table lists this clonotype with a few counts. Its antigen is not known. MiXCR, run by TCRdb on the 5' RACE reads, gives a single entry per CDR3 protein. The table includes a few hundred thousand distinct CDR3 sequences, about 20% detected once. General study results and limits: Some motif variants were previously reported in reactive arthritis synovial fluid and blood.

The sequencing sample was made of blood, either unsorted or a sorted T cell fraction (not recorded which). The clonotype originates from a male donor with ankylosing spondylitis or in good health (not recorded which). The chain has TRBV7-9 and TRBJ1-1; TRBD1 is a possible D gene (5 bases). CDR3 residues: CASSSNNRMNTEAFF. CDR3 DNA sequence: TGTGCCAGCAGCTCAAATAACAGGATGAACACTGAAGCTTTCTTT.